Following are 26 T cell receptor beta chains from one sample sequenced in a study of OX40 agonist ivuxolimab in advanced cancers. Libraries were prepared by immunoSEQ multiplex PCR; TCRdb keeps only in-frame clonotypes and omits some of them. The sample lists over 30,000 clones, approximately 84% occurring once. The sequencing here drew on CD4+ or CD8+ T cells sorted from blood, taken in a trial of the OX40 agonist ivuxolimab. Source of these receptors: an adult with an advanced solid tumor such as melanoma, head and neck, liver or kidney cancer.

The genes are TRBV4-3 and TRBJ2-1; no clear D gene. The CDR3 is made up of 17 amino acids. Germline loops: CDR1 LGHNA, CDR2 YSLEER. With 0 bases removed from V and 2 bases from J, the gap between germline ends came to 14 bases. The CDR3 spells CASSQDFPPGPYNEQFF. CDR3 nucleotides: TGCGCCAGCAGCCAAGATTTCCCCCCAGGACCCTACAATGAGCAGTTCTTC.

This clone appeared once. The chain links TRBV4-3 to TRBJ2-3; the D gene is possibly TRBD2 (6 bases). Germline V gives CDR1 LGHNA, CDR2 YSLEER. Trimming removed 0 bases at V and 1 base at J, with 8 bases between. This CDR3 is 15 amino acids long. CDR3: CASSQDPSGTDTQYF. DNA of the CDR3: TGCGCCAGCAGCCAAGATCCTAGCGGCACAGATACGCAGTATTTT.

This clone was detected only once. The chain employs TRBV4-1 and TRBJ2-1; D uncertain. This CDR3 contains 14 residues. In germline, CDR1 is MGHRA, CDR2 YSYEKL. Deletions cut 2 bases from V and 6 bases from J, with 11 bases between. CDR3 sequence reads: CASSQSGWSNEQFF. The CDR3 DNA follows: TGCGCCAGCAGCCAATCCGGTTGGAGCAATGAGCAGTTCTTC.

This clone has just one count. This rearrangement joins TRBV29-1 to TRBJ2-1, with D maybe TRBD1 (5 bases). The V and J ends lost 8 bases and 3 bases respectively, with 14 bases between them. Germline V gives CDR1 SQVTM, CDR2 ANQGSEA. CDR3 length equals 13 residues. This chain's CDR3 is CSIHRTSYNEQFF. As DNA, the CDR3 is TGCAGCATTCACAGGACGAGCTACAATGAGCAGTTCTTC.

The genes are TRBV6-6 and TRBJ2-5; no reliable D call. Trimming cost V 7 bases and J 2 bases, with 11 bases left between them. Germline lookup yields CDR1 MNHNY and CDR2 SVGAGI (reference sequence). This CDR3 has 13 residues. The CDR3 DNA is TGTGCCAGCACCGTCGACCGACAAGAGACCCAGTACTTC. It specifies CASTVDRQETQYF.

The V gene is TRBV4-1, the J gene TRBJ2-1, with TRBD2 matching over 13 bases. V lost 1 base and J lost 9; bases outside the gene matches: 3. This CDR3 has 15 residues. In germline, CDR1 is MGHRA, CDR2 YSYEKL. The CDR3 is CASSQGTSGSPEQFF. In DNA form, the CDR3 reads TGCGCCAGCAGCCAAGGGACTAGCGGGAGCCCTGAGCAGTTCTTC.

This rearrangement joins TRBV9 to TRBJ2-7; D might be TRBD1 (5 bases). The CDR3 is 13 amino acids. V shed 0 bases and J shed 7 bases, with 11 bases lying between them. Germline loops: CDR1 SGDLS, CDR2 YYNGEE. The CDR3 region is CASSVVAGREQYF. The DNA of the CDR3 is TGTGCCAGCAGCGTAGTGGCAGGGCGTGAGCAGTACTTC.

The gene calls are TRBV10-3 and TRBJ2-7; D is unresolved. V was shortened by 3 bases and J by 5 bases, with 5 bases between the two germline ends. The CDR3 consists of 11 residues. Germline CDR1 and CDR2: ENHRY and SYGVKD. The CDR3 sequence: CAISDVDEQYF. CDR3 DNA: TGTGCCATCAGTGATGTGGACGAGCAGTACTTC.

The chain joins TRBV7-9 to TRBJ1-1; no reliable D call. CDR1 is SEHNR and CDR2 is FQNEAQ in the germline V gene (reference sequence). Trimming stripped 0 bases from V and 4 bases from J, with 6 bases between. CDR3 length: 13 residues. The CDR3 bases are TGTGCCAGCAGCTTAGCTTGGGGCACTGAAGCTTTCTTT. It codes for CASSLAWGTEAFF.

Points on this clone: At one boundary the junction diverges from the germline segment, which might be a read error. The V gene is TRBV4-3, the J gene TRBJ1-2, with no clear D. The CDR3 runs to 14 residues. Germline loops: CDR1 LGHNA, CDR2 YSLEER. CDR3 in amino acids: CTSSQEGGYYGYTF. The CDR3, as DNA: TGCACCAGCAGCCAAGAGGGCGGATACTATGGCTACACCTTC.

CDR3 DNA: TGTGCCAGCAGTCCCTACAGGGGATACACCGGGGAGCTGTTTTTT. Translation: CASSPYRGYTGELFF. The J gene is TRBJ2-2, the V gene TRBV28, with 7 bases identical to TRBD1. The junction had 6 bases not matched to a gene; V was cut back by 5 bases and J by 3 bases. Germline V gives CDR1 MDHEN, CDR2 SYDVKM. CDR3 length: 15 residues.

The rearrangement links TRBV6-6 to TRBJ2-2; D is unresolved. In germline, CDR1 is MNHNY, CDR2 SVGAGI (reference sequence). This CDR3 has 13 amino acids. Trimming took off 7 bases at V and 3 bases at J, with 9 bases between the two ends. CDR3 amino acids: CASTIEYTGELFF. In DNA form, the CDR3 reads TGTGCCAGCACCATCGAATACACCGGGGAGCTGTTTTTT.

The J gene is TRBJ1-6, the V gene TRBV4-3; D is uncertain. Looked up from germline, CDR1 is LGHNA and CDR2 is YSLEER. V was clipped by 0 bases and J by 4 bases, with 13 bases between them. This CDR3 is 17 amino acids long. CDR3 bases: TGCGCCAGCAGCCAAGATAGGGCTATTACTTATAATTCACCCCTCCACTTT. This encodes CASSQDRAITYNSPLHF.

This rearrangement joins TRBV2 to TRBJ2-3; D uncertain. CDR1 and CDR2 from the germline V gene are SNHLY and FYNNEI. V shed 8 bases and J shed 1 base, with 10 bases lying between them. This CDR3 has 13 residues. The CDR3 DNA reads TGTGCCAGCCGTTACCGAGGCACAGATACGCAGTATTTT. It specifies CASRYRGTDTQYF.

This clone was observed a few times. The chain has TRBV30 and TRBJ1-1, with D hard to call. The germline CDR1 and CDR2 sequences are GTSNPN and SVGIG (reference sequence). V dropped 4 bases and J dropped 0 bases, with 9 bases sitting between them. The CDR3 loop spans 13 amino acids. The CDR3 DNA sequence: TGTGCCTGGAACACTGGTTTGAACACTGAAGCTTTCTTT. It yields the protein CAWNTGLNTEAFF.

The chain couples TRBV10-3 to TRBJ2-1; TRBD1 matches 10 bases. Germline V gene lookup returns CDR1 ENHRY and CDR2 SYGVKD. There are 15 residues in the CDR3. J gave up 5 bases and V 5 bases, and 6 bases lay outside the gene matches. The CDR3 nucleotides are TGTGCCATCAGTAGAGGGACAGGGGCCCACAATGAGCAGTTCTTC. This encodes CAISRGTGAHNEQFF.

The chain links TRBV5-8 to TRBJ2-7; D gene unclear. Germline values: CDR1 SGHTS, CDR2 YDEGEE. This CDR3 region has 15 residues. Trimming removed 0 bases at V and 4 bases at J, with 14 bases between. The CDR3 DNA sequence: TGTGCCAGCAGCTTGGGGCTAGAACGCATTTACGAGCAGTACTTC. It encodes CASSLGLERIYEQYF.

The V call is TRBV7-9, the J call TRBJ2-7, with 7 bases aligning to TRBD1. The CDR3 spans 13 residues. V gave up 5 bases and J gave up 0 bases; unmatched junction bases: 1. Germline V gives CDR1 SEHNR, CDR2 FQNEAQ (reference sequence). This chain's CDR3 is CASSRDSSYEQYF. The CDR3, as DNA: TGTGCCAGCAGCCGGGACAGCTCCTACGAGCAGTACTTC.

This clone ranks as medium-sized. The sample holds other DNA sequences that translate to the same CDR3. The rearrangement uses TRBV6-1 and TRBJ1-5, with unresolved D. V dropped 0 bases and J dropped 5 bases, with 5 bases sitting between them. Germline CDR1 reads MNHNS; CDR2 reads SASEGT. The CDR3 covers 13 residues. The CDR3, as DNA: TGTGCCAGCAGTGAAGCCGAGTATCAGCCCCAGCATTTT. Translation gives CASSEAEYQPQHF.

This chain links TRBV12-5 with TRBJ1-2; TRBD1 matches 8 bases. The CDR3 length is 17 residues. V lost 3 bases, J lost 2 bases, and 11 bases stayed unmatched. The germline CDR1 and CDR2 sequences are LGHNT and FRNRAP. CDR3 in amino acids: CASGFRQGRSGNYGYTF. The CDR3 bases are TGTGCTAGTGGTTTTCGACAGGGGCGGTCGGGGAACTATGGCTACACCTTC.

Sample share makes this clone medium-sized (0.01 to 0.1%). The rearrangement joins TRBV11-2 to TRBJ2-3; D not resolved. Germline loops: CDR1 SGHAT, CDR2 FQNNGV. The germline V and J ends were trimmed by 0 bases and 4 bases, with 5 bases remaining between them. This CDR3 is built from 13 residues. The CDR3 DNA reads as TGTGCCAGCAGCTTAGAAAAAGCAGATACGCAGTATTTT. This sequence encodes CASSLEKADTQYF.

The CDR3 here is CASSSPRIRGTDTQYF. The CDR3, as DNA: TGTGCCAGCAGCTCACCAAGGATCAGGGGCACAGATACGCAGTATTTT. The chain is built from TRBV7-3 and TRBJ2-3, with D possibly being TRBD1 (5 bases). Germline lookup yields CDR1 SGHTA and CDR2 FQGTGA. CDR3 length equals 16 residues. Trimming took 4 bases from V and 1 from J, leaving 15 bases between them.

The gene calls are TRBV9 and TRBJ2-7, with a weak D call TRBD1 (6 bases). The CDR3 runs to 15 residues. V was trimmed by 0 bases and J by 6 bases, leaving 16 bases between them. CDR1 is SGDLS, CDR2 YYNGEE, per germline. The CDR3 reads CASSVGTGKASEQYF. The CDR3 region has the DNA TGTGCCAGCAGCGTAGGAACAGGGAAAGCCTCCGAGCAGTACTTC.

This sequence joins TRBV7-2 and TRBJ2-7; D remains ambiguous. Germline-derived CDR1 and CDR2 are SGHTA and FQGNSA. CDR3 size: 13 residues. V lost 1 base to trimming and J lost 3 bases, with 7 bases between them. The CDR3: CASSLEPDYEQYF. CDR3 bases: TGTGCCAGCAGCTTAGAGCCGGACTACGAGCAGTACTTC. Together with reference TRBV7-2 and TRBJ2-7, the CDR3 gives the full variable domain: GAGVSQSPSNKVTEKGKDVELRCDPISGHTALYWYRQSLGQGLEFLIYFQGNSAPDKSGLPSDRFSAERTGGSVSTLTIQRTQQEDSAVYLCASSLEPDYEQYFGPGTRLTVT.

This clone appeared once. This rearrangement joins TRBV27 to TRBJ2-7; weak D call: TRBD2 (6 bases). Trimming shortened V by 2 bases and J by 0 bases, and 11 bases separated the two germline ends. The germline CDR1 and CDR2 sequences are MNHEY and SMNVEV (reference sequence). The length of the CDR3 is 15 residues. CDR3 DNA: TGTGCCAGCAGTTTAGGGGCGGGGAACTCCTACGAGCAGTACTTC. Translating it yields CASSLGAGNSYEQYF.

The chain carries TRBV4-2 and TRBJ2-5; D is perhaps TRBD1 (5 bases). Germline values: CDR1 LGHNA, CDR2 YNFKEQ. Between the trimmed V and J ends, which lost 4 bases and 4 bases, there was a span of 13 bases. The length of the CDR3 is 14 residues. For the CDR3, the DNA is TGTGCCAGCAGCCCAGGGATAGGGTTAGAGACCCAGTACTTC. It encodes CASSPGIGLETQYF.